These T cell receptor beta chains were read from a single sample in a study of CD8+ T cells in alopecia areata. TCRdb's table, derived via immunoSEQ multiplex PCR, lists solely in-frame clones and lacks some. The data contain about 97,000 clones, roughly 41% of them singletons. Sample: CD4+ T cells sorted from blood. Receptor source: a human donor with alopecia areata. The CDR3 runs from the conserved cysteine through the conserved F or W. A D gene is named only where the DNA matches it firmly. Rows may omit the clone size; those that give it use once, few, many or a size class.

NA TRBJ1-1 TRBV28 NA CASSLTWGTEAFF TGTGCCAGCAGTCTAACCTGGGGCACTGAAGCTTTCTTT
NA TRBJ2-3 TRBV2 NA CASSTRTPSTDTQYF TGTGCCAGCAGTACAAGGACCCCCAGCACAGATACGCAGTATTTT
NA TRBJ2-7 TRBV29-1 few CSVAGSSYEQYF TGCAGCGTTGCAGGGAGCTCCTACGAGCAGTACTTC
TRBD1 TRBJ1-1 TRBV7-2 NA CASSLTGVEAFF TGTGCCAGCAGCTTAACAGGGGTTGAAGCTTTCTTT
NA TRBJ1-4 TRBV29-1 NA CSVVRGSNEKLFF TGCAGCGTTGTTCGGGGTTCTAATGAAAAACTGTTTTTT
TRBD1 TRBJ2-3 TRBV7-9 NA CASSSGTGTDTQYF TGTGCCAGCAGCTCCGGGACAGGCACAGATACGCAGTATTTT
NA TRBJ2-5 TRBV30 NA CAWRAGSQETQYF TGTGCCTGGAGAGCAGGGAGCCAAGAGACCCAGTACTTC
TRBD1 TRBJ1-1 TRBV9 once CASSGGTGGRTEAFF TGTGCCAGCAGCGGAGGAACAGGGGGGAGAACTGAAGCTTTCTTT
NA TRBJ1-1 TRBV4-3 NA CASSQDLAGDTEAFF TGCGCCAGCAGCCAAGATCTGGCAGGGGACACTGAAGCTTTCTTT
NA TRBJ2-5 TRBV5-1 NA CASSLIRTQETQYF TGCGCCAGCAGCTTGATTCGGACCCAAGAGACCCAGTACTTC
TRBD1 TRBJ2-1 TRBV7-2 few CASSLGTGKFNEQFF TGTGCCAGCAGCCTGGGGACAGGGAAGTTCAATGAGCAGTTCTTC
NA TRBJ2-1 TRBV15 few CATSSRQLGSYNEQFF TGTGCCACCAGCAGTCGACAACTTGGCTCCTACAATGAGCAGTTCTTC
NA TRBJ2-1 TRBV15 NA CATSREGGGPGEQFF TGTGCCACCAGCAGAGAAGGGGGAGGGCCTGGTGAGCAGTTCTTC
TRBD1 TRBJ2-5 TRBV10-2 few CASSEGGWKTQYF TGCGCCAGCAGTGAAGGGGGCTGGAAGACCCAGTACTTC